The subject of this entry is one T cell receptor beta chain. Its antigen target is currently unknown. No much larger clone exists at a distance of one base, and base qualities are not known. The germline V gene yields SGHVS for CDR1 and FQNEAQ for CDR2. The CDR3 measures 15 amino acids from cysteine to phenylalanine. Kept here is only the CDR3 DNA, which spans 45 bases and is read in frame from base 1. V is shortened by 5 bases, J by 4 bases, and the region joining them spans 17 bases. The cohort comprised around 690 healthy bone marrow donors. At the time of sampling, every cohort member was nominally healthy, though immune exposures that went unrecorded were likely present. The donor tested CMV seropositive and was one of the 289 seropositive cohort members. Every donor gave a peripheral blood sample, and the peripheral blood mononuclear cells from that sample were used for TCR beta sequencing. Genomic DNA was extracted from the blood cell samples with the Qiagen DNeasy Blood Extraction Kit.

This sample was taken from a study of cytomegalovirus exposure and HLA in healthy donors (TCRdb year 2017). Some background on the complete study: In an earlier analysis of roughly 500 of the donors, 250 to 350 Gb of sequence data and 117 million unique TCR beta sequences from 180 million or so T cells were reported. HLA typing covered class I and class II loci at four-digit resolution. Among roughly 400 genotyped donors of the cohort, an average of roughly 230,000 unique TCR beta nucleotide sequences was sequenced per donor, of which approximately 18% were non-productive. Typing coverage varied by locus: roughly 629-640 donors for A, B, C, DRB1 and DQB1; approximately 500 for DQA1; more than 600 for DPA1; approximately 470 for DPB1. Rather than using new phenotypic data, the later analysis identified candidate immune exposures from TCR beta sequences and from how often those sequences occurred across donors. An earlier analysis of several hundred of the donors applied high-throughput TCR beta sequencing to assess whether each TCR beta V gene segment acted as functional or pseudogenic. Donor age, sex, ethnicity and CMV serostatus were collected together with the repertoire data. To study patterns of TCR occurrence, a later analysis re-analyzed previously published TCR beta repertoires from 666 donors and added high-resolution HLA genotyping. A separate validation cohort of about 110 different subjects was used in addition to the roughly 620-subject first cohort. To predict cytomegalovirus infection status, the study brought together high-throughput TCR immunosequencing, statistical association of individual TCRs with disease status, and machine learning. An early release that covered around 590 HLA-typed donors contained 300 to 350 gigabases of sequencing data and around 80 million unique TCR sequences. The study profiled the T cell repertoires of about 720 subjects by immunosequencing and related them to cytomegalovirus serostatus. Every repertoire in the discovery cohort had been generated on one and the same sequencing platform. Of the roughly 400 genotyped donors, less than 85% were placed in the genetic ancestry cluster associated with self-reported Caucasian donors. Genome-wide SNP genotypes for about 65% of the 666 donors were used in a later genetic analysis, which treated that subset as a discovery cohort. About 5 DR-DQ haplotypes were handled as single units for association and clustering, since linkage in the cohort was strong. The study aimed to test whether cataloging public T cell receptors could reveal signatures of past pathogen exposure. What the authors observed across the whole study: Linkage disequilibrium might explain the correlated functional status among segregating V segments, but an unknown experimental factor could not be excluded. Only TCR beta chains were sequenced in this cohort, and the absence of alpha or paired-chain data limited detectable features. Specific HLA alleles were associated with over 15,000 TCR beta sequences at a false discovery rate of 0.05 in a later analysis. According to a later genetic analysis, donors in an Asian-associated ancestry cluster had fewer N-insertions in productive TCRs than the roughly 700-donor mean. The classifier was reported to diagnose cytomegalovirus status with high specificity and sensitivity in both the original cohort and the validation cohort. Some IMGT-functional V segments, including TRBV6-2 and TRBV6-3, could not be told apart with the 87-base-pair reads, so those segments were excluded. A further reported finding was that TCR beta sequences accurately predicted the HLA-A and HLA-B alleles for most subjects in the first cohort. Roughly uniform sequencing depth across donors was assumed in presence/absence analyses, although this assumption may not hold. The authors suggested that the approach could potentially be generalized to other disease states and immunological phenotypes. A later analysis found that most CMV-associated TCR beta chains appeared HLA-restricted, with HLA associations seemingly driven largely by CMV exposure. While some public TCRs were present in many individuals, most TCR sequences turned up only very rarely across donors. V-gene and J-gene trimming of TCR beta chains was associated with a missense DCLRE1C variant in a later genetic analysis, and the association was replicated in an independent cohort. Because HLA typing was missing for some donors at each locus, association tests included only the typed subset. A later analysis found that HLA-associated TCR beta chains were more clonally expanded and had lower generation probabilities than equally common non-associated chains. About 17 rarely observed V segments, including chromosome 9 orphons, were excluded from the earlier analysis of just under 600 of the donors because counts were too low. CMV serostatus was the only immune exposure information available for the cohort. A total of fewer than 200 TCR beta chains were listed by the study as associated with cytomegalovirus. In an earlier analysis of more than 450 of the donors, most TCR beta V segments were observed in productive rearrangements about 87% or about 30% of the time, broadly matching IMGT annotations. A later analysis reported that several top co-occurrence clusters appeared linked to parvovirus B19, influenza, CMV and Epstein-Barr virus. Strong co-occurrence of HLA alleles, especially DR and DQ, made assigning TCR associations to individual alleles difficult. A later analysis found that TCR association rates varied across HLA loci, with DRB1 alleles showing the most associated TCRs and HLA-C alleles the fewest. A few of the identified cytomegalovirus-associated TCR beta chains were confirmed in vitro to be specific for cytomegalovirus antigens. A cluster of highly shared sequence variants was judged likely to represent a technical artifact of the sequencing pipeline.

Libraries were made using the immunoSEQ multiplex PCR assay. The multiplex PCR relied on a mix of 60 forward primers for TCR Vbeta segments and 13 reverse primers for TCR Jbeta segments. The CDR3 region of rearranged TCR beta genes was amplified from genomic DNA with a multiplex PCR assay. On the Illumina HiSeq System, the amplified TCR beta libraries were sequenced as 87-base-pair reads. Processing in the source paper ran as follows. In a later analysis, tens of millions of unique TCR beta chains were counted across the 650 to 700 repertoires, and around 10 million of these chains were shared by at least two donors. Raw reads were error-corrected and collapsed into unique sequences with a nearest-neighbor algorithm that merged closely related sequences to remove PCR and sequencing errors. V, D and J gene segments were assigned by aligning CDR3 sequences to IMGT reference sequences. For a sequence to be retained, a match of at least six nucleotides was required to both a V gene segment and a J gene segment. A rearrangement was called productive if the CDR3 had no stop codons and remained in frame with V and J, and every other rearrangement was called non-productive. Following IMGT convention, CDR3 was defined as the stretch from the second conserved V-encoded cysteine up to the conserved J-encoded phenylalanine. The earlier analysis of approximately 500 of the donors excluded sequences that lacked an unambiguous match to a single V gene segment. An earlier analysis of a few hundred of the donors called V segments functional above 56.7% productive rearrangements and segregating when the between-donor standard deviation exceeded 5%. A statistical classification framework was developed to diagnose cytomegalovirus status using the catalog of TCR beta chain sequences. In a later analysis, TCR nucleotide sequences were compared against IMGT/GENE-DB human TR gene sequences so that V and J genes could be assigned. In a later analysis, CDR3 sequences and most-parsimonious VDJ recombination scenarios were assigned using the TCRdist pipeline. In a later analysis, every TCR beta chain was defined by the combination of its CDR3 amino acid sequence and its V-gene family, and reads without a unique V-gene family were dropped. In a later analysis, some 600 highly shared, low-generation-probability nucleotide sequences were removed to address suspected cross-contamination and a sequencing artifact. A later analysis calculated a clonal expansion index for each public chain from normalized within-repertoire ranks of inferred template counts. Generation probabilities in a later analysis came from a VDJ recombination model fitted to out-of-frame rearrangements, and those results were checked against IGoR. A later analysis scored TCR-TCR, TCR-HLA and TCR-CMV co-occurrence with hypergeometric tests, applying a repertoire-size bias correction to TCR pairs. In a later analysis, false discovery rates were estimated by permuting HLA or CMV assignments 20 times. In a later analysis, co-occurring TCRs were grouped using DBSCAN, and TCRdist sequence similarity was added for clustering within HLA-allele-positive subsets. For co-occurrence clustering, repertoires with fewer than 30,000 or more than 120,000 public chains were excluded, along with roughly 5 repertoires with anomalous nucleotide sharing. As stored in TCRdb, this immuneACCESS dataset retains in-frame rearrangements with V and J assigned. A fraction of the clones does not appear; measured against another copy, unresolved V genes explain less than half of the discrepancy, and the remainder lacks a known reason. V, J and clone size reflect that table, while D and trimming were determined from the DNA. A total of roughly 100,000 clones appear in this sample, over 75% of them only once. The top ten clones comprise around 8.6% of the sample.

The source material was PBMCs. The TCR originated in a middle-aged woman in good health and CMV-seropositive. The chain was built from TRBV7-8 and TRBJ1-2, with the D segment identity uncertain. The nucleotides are TGTGCCAGCAGCCCCCCTACGAGCGGTCTCTATGGCTACACCTTC. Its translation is CASSPPTSGLYGYTF.